This is a list of T cell receptor beta chains from one sample in a study of a mutant IDH1 vaccine in newly diagnosed glioma. TCRdb's copy holds only in-frame clones and misses some; the assay was immunoSEQ multiplex PCR. The repertoire holds about 72,000 clones, about 80% seen once, with 13% in the top ten. These receptors have no known antigen. The sample here was PBMCs, taken from a glioma patient whose treatment included an IDH1 peptide vaccine. These receptors all come from a man younger than 35 with glioma. CDR3s leave out the opening cysteine and the closing phenylalanine or tryptophan. The D gene is left open where the match is weak. Clone size appears in some rows only: once, few, many, or a class for an expanded clone.

clone size	D gene	V gene	CDR3 protein
-	-	TRBV27	ASRARVESYEQY
-	-	TRBV29-1	SSRGSLYTDTQY
-	-	TRBV4-3	ASSQDWAASNSPLH
few	TRBD2	TRBV30	AWSGGGTGELF
-	-	TRBV5-6	ASSFRPTSQGRMNTEAF
once	-	TRBV2	ASSEITGTYGYT
-	-	TRBV19	ASTITGSYNEQF
-	-	TRBV7-9	ASSLGQSPLH
-	-	TRBV7-2	ASSRGPNEKLF
few	-	TRBV9	ASSVGGDHGQPQH
once	-	TRBV10-2	ASTGTDSYEQY
-	TRBD1	TRBV30	AGTGFSYNEQF
-	-	TRBV7-7	ASSLGGQSWNEQF
-	TRBD2	TRBV4-2	ASSQVFGGANNEQF
-	-	TRBV29-1	SVEDRFPSEQY
-	-	TRBV19	ASSGNGLHQPQH
-	-	TRBV30	AWSVRLQGRAF
-	-	TRBV6-5	ASSDRWTNSPLH
-	-	TRBV4-1	ASSWATEAF
few	-	TRBV30	AWSVHVGYEQY
-	TRBD1	TRBV19	ATLDRGYGKLF
-	-	TRBV4-2	ASSQDSGTEAF
-	-	TRBV6-4	ASSDSSYNEQF
-	TRBD2	TRBV27	ASSSPPRGAPYNEQF
-	TRBD2	TRBV9	ASSVDEWGRGGYNEQF
-	-	TRBV5-1	ASSRTGDNTEAF
-	-	TRBV7-9	ASSPTGTHNEKLF
-	TRBD1	TRBV5-1	ASSLYRGNTEAF
-	-	TRBV27	ASSSSGNWVTEKLF
-	-	TRBV18	ASSQSQSVELF
-	TRBD1	TRBV19	ASSFRDRGNQPQH
-	TRBD1	TRBV4-2	ASSQDFTGTGDHGYT
-	TRBD2	TRBV6-5	ASSYWEGNEQF
-	TRBD2	TRBV29-1	SVEGASGRATGELF
once	-	TRBV4-3	ASSQAASSTDTQY
-	TRBD1	TRBV9	ASSSGRGTGTSDYGYT
-	-	TRBV6-4	ASSPQGEGYGYT
-	-	TRBV18	ASSPQRGDNQPQH
-	-	TRBV10-3	AISGSSLTSYEQY
few	-	TRBV6-1	ATRGNYGYT
-	-	TRBV14	ATASSFYNEQF
-	-	TRBV6-6	ASVRGLTGNQPQH
once	TRBD1	TRBV7-3	ASSPGTGALMNTEAF
-	-	TRBV7-9	ASSLDLAGWDGYT